A few counts support the clone carrying this TCR beta chain. A much larger clone sits a single nucleotide away, making a read error possible. The sorted Tregs were CD4+CD25+CD127-/low cells. Each CDR3 protein gets one entry after TCRdb re-called the 5' RACE reads with MiXCR. Among approximately 58,000 distinct CDR3 sequences, 26% were seen once, and the ten largest hold less than 2.5%. V lost 0 bases to trimming and J lost 8 bases, with 22 bases between them. The germline V gene has CDR1 SGHRS and CDR2 YFSETQ. CDR3 size: 17 residues. This receptor was obtained from a female donor with breast cancer. Specimen: tumor-infiltrating Tregs sorted from the breast tumor. This rearrangement joins TRBV5-1 to TRBJ2-3, with D possibly being TRBD2 (5 bases). As DNA, the CDR3 is TGCGCCAGCAGCTTGGTGTTAAGGACTGGAATGTTGAGTACGCAGTATTTT. It codes for CASSLVLRTGMLSTQYF.